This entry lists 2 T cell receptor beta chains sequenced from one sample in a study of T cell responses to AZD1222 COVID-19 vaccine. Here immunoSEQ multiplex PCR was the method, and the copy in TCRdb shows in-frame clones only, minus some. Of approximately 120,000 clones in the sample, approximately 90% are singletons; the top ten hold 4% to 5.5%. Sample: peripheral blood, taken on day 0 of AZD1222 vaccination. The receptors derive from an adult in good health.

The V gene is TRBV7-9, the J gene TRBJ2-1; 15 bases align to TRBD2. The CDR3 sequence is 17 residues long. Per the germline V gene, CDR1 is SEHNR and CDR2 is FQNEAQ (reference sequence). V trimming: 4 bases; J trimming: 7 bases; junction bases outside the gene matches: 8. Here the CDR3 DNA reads TGTGCCAGCAGCTCCCGGACTAGCGGGGGGGCCGTGAATGAGCAGTTCTTC. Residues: CASSSRTSGGAVNEQFF.

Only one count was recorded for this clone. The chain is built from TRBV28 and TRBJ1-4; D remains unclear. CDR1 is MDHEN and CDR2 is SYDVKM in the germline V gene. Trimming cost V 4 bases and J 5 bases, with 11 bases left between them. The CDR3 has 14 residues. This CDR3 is CASSSRTGNEKLFF. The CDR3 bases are TGTGCCAGCAGTTCCAGGACGGGGAATGAAAAACTGTTTTTT.